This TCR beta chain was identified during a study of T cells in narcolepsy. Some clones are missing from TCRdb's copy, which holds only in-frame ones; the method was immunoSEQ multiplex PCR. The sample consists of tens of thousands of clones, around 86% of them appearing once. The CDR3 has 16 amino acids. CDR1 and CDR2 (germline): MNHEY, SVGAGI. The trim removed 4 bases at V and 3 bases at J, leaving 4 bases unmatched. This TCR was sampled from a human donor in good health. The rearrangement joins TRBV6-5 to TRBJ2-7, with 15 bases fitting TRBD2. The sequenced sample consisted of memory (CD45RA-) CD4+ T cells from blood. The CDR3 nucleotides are TGTGCCAGCAGTTCAGGGGGACTAGCGGGGGGCTACGAGCAGTACTTC. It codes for CASSSGGLAGGYEQYF.